This entry lists 27 T cell receptor beta chains sequenced from one sample in a study of T-cell memory formation after mild COVID-19. TCRdb used MiXCR to reprocess the 5' RACE reads, holding one entry per CDR3 protein. In the table there are under 35,000 distinct CDR3 sequences, under 25% of which are singletons. What was sequenced was PBMCs or a T cell subset sorted from them (not recorded which). The receptors were gathered from an adult who had mild COVID-19 (a few samples of this study predate the infection). Cell type and time point are not known.

About this clonotype itself: A read error may explain this, as a much larger clone is one base away. The chain uses TRBV6-5 and TRBJ2-7; TRBD1 is a possible D gene (5 bases). The CDR3 has 15 amino acids. V shed 6 bases and J shed 5 bases, with 20 bases lying between them. Germline lookup yields CDR1 MNHEY and CDR2 SVGAGI. This chain's CDR3 is CASSMGPTGIHEQYF. The CDR3 DNA reads TGTGCCAGCAGCATGGGGCCAACCGGAATCCACGAGCAGTACTTC.

This clonotype was counted at least ten times. The rearrangement links TRBV6-2 or TRBV6-3 to TRBJ2-2; the match to TRBD2 covers 8 bases. Germline V gene sequence: CDR1 MNHEY, CDR2 SVGEGT. The CDR3 has 16 amino acids. V was clipped by 6 bases and J by 0 bases; unmatched bases: 6. This chain's CDR3 is CASSAGLAANTGELFF. The CDR3 DNA reads TGTGCCAGCAGCGCAGGACTAGCCGCGAACACCGGGGAGCTGTTTTTT.

This clonotype was seen many times. The chain employs TRBV14 and TRBJ2-1; 8 positions agree with TRBD2. The CDR3 spans 16 residues. Germline values: CDR1 SGHDN, CDR2 FVKESK. The ends lost 1 base at V and 5 bases at J; junction bases unmatched: 7. This CDR3 is CASSQGGLAGHNEQFF. CDR3 DNA sequence: TGTGCCAGCAGCCAAGGAGGGCTAGCGGGCCACAATGAGCAGTTCTTC.

This clonotype was detected many times. This sequence joins TRBV3-1 and TRBJ1-2, with a tentative D call TRBD1 (5 bases). V lost 2 bases to trimming and J lost 5 bases, with 15 bases between them. CDR3 length: 15 amino acids. Germline V gives CDR1 LGHDT, CDR2 YNNKEL (reference sequence). In DNA form, the CDR3 reads TGTGCCAGCAGCCAAAGGGACTTAGCGGGGTATGGCTACACCTTC. It encodes CASSQRDLAGYGYTF.

This clonotype was counted ten times or more. The chain links TRBV5-1 to TRBJ1-5; D remains ambiguous. V was clipped by 4 bases and J by 4 bases, with 9 bases between them. The CDR3 covers 13 residues. Germline V gene data show CDR1 as SGHRS and CDR2 as YFSETQ. CDR3 DNA: TGCGCCAGCAGCGCCGGGCCGAATCAGCCCCAGCATTTT. Its protein is CASSAGPNQPQHF.

This clonotype was counted many times. The chain joins TRBV11-1 to TRBJ2-3, with 11 bases that match TRBD2. Germline values: CDR1 SGHAT, CDR2 FQDESV (reference sequence). After removal of 4 bases from V and 3 bases from J, the junction contained 3 bases not matched to a gene. This CDR3 spans 15 amino acids. CDR3 in DNA: TGTGCCAGCAGCTCCGGGACTAGCGGAACAGATACGCAGTATTTT. Translation: CASSSGTSGTDTQYF. The entire variable domain, with the rest obtained from reference TRBV11-1 and TRBJ2-3, is as follows: EAEVAQSPRYKITEKSQAVAFWCDPISGHATLYWYRQILGQGPELLVQFQDESVVDDSQLPKDRFSAERLKGVDSTLKIQPAELGDSAMYLCASSSGTSGTDTQYFGPGTRLTVL.

This clonotype was detected ten times or more. The chain recombines TRBV28 with TRBJ2-1, with D perhaps TRBD1 (6 bases). CDR1 and CDR2 (germline): MDHEN, SYDVKM. The CDR3 runs 13 residues. The ends were cut back, 7 bases at V and 7 bases at J, with 14 bases in the middle. Here the CDR3 DNA reads TGTGCCAGCACACTTACAGGGCTGAATGAGCAGTTCTTC. This encodes CASTLTGLNEQFF.

The chain employs TRBV7-9 and TRBJ2-1, with D possibly TRBD2 on 6 matching bases. The germline gives CDR1 SEHNR, CDR2 FQNEAQ (reference sequence). The CDR3 is 17 amino acids. V was pared by 2 bases and J by 10 bases, with 24 bases between. The chain's CDR3 is CASSLRYAGLVAWEQFF. The DNA of the CDR3 is TGTGCCAGCAGCTTACGGTACGCGGGATTAGTGGCGTGGGAGCAGTTCTTC.

The J gene is TRBJ1-1, the V gene TRBV12-3 or TRBV12-4; D is uncertain. There are 13 residues in the CDR3. The V end was cut by 10 bases, the J end by 1 base, with 13 bases between. CDR3 sequence reads: CAITVSGNTEAFF. The DNA of the CDR3 is TGTGCCATAACGGTCTCGGGGAACACTGAAGCTTTCTTT.

Many counts were recorded for this clonotype. The rearrangement links TRBV29-1 to TRBJ2-7, with D possibly TRBD2 on 7 matching bases. CDR1 and CDR2 from the germline V gene are SQVTM and ANQGSEA. The V end was cut by 7 bases, the J end by 2 bases, with 18 bases between. The CDR3 has 14 residues. Here the CDR3 DNA reads TGCAGCGCTCAACAGGGAGCGGGAACCTACGAGCAGTACTTC. Translating it yields CSAQQGAGTYEQYF.

This clonotype has ten or more counts. The chain has TRBV5-1 and TRBJ2-7; perhaps D is TRBD1 or TRBD2 (6 bases each). Germline V gene lookup returns CDR1 SGHRS and CDR2 YFSETQ. V dropped 2 bases and J dropped 2 bases, with 14 bases sitting between them. The length of the CDR3 is 15 residues. CDR3 loop: CASSFGGIYAYEQYF. The CDR3 coding sequence is TGCGCCAGCAGCTTCGGGGGCATCTACGCCTACGAGCAGTACTTC.

This clonotype was observed many times. CDR3 sequence: CASSPRLAGVEAQFF. CDR3 nucleotides: TGTGCCAGCAGTCCCCGACTAGCGGGAGTCGAGGCGCAGTTCTTC. V usage is TRBV27 and J usage is TRBJ2-1; TRBD2 matches at 12 bases. The CDR3 spans 15 residues. V lost 5 bases and J lost 12; bases outside the gene matches: 11. Germline V gene sequence: CDR1 MNHEY, CDR2 SMNVEV (reference sequence).

This clonotype was observed many times. The chain links TRBV11-2 to TRBJ1-4; D perhaps matches TRBD1 (5 bases). The V gene lost 3 bases and the J gene lost 8 bases, with 16 bases spanning the gap. The CDR3 has 15 amino acids. The germline V gene has CDR1 SGHAT and CDR2 FQNNGV. In nucleotides, the CDR3 is TGTGCCAGCAGCTTGAGGGCAGGGATAGCCGAAAAACTGTTTTTT. It encodes CASSLRAGIAEKLFF.

In its sample, this clonotype was seen many times. The chain couples TRBV9 to TRBJ2-3; 9 bases agree with TRBD2. The V and J ends lost 3 bases and 2 bases, in that order; junction bases with no gene match: 13. Germline loops: CDR1 SGDLS, CDR2 YYNGEE. The CDR3 has 18 residues. The CDR3 loop reads CASSALAGGPSLTDTQYF. The CDR3 DNA sequence: TGTGCCAGCAGCGCCTTGGCGGGGGGGCCATCCCTCACAGATACGCAGTATTTT.

This clonotype was found a few times. The rearrangement links TRBV7-2 to TRBJ1-5, with a weak D call TRBD1 (5 bases). There are 16 residues in the CDR3. Germline V CDR1 and CDR2: SGHTA, FQGNSA. V shed 2 bases and J shed 4 bases, with 15 bases lying between them. CDR3 bases: TGTGCCAGCAGCTTAAGACCCCAGGGCCTGAATCAGCCCCAGCATTTT. Protein product: CASSLRPQGLNQPQHF.

Many counts were recorded for this clonotype. This sequence joins TRBV12-3 or TRBV12-4 and TRBJ2-5; D gene ambiguous. The CDR3 is made up of 13 amino acids. The V gene lost 6 bases and the J gene lost 2 bases, with 10 bases spanning the gap. CDR3 region: CASSLLGQETQYF. CDR3 nucleotide sequence: TGTGCCAGCAGCCTTTTAGGTCAAGAGACCCAGTACTTC.

This clonotype was counted many times. Here the CDR3 DNA reads TGTGCCAGCAGTTTTGGTCCTGAGCAGTTCTTC. This gives the protein CASSFGPEQFF. V usage is TRBV12-3 or TRBV12-4 and J usage is TRBJ2-1, with D uncertain. Trimming removed 3 bases at V and 9 bases at J, with 6 bases between. This CDR3 is 11 amino acids long.

This clonotype was seen ten or more times. The rearrangement links TRBV7-6 to TRBJ1-6, with 9 bases lining up with TRBD1. The CDR3 totals 16 residues. Germline values: CDR1 SGHVS, CDR2 FNYEAQ. Trimming cost V 0 bases and J 10 bases; bases outside gene matches: 7. The CDR3, as DNA: TGTGCCAGCAGCTTAGCCCCCACAGGGGGCTTATCACCCCTCCACTTT. It is translated as CASSLAPTGGLSPLHF.

In its sample, this clonotype was seen many times. For the CDR3, the DNA is TGTGCCAGCAGGGCGACTGGGGCCAACGTCCTGACTTTC. Translating gives CASRATGANVLTF. The rearrangement links TRBV6-5 to TRBJ2-6; no definite D call. CDR1 is MNHEY and CDR2 is SVGAGI in the germline V gene. The CDR3 loop spans 13 amino acids. V was shortened by 6 bases and J by 2 bases, with 5 bases between the two germline ends.

V is TRBV7-9 and J is TRBJ1-5, with no clear D. V gave up 0 bases and J gave up 3 bases, with 0 bases separating them. CDR3 length: 12 amino acids. CDR1 and CDR2 (germline): SEHNR, FQNEAQ (reference sequence). CDR3 bases: TGTGCCAGCAGCTTAGCCAATCAGCCCCAGCATTTT. Its protein is CASSLANQPQHF.

At least ten counts were recorded for this clonotype. The V and J genes are TRBV7-2 and TRBJ2-5; TRBD1 agrees at 8 bases. V gave up 5 bases and J gave up 4 bases; unmatched junction bases: 6. The germline CDR1 and CDR2 sequences are SGHTA and FQGNSA. The CDR3 runs 14 residues. The CDR3 spells CASSGQGVRETQYF. The CDR3 region has the DNA TGTGCCAGCAGCGGACAGGGCGTGCGAGAGACCCAGTACTTC.

This clonotype has ten or more counts. V usage is TRBV3-1 and J usage is TRBJ2-2; D may match TRBD1 or TRBD2 (6 bases each). The germline V and J ends were trimmed by 4 bases and 0 bases, with 12 bases remaining between them. The CDR3 loop spans 16 amino acids. CDR1 is LGHDT and CDR2 is YNNKEL in the germline V gene (reference sequence). The CDR3, as DNA: TGTGCCAGCAGCCGCCGAGGGGGGCCGAACACCGGGGAGCTGTTTTTT. Its protein product is CASSRRGGPNTGELFF.

In this sample, this clonotype turned up many times. V and J are TRBV27 and TRBJ1-2, with a weak D call TRBD1 (6 bases). Germline lookup yields CDR1 MNHEY and CDR2 SMNVEV (reference sequence). The CDR3 loop spans 13 amino acids. V was shortened by 3 bases and J by 2 bases, with 7 bases between the two germline ends. Written as DNA, the CDR3 is TGTGCCAGCAGTTTTGACAGGAACTATGGCTACACCTTC. As protein: CASSFDRNYGYTF.

The V call is TRBV30, the J call TRBJ1-2; D not certain. Germline V lookup: CDR1 GTSNPN, CDR2 SVGIG (reference sequence). This CDR3 has 14 amino acids. V was cut by 0 bases and J by 2 bases, with 10 bases left in between. The CDR3 reads CAWSVGSGNYGYTF. The DNA for the CDR3 is TGTGCCTGGAGTGTAGGGTCGGGGAACTATGGCTACACCTTC.

This clonotype has just a few counts. V is TRBV3-1 and J is TRBJ2-2, with 8 bases lining up with TRBD2. The CDR3 length is 17 residues. Germline lookup yields CDR1 LGHDT and CDR2 YNNKEL (reference sequence). Trimming cost V 5 bases and J 6 bases; bases outside gene matches: 14. CDR3 DNA: TGTGCCAGCAGCTTATCCTGGGCCGGGGGGGCCCCCGGGGAGCTGTTTTTT. Translated: CASSLSWAGGAPGELFF.

This clonotype was observed a handful of times. The chain carries TRBV28 and TRBJ1-1; D is ambiguous. The CDR3 runs to 11 residues. Germline CDR1 reads MDHEN; CDR2 reads SYDVKM. Trimming took off 7 bases at V and 10 bases at J, with 13 bases between the two ends. CDR3 bases: TGTGCCAGCACCCTTGGTTTCGGAGCTTTCTTT. Amino acid sequence: CASTLGFGAFF.

This clonotype was detected many times. This chain joins TRBV5-8 and TRBJ2-2; 9 bases are shared with TRBD2. CDR1 SGHTS and CDR2 YDEGEE come from the germline V gene. The CDR3 extends over 17 amino acids. Unmatched junction bases numbered 5, after V lost 2 bases and J lost 0 bases. DNA for the CDR3: TGTGCCAGCAGCTTTCTAGCGGGGCCCGCGAACACCGGGGAGCTGTTTTTT. It yields the protein CASSFLAGPANTGELFF.